These T cell receptor beta chains were read from a single sample in a study of blood T cell repertoires in COVID-19. TCRdb's table, derived via immunoSEQ multiplex PCR, lists solely in-frame clones and lacks some. The data contain some 270,000 clones, 85% to 90% of them singletons. The sequencing input was peripheral blood. The receptors derive from a man aged 30 to 39 with acute or convalescent COVID-19. Both conserved end residues are part of each CDR3. The order of the fields is CDR3 protein, CDR3 DNA, CDR3 length, clone size, D gene, V gene, J gene. The D gene is left open where the match is weak. Rows give clone size only sometimes, using once, few, many, or a class for an expanded clone.

CDR3: CASSPGLAGVTDTQYF
DNA: TGCGCCAGCAGCCCAGGACTAGCTGGAGTCACAGATACGCAGTATTTT
length: 16
size: .
D: TRBD2
V: TRBV5-1
J: TRBJ2-3

CDR3: CASSLMVDNEQFF
DNA: TGTGCCAGCAGTTTAATGGTAGACAATGAGCAGTTCTTC
length: 13
size: .
D: .
V: TRBV12-3/TRBV12-4
J: TRBJ2-1

CDR3: CASTATVNTEAFF
DNA: TGTGCCAGCACAGCGACAGTGAACACTGAAGCTTTCTTT
length: 13
size: .
D: .
V: TRBV5-6
J: TRBJ1-1

CDR3: CASSNLAGERYEQYF
DNA: TGTGCCAGCAGTAACCTAGCGGGGGAGCGCTACGAGCAGTACTTC
length: 15
size: .
D: TRBD2
V: TRBV5-6
J: TRBJ2-7

CDR3: CATRQGGTGELFF
DNA: TGTGCCACACGCCAGGGAGGAACCGGGGAGCTGTTTTTT
length: 13
size: .
D: .
V: TRBV24-1
J: TRBJ2-2

CDR3: CASSLSTRTPKNEQFF
DNA: TGTGCCAGCAGTTTATCCACTAGGACCCCTAAGAATGAGCAGTTCTTC
length: 16
size: .
D: .
V: TRBV27
J: TRBJ2-1

CDR3: CASSQTGYSNQPQHF
DNA: TGTGCCAGCAGCCAGACAGGTTATAGCAATCAGCCCCAGCATTTT
length: 15
size: .
D: .
V: TRBV3-1/TRBV3-2
J: TRBJ1-5

CDR3: CASSLGSGTGEQYF
DNA: TGTGCCAGCAGCCTTGGATCCGGGACAGGGGAGCAGTACTTC
length: 14
size: .
D: TRBD1
V: TRBV3-1/TRBV3-2
J: TRBJ2-7

CDR3: CASSQGQGILNTIYF
DNA: TGTGCCAGCAGCCAAGGACAGGGTATCCTAAACACCATATATTTT
length: 15
size: .
D: TRBD1
V: TRBV4-2
J: TRBJ1-3

CDR3: CASSAGQGSYEQYF
DNA: TGTGCCAGCAGCGCGGGACAGGGCTCCTACGAGCAGTACTTC
length: 14
size: .
D: TRBD1
V: TRBV5-6
J: TRBJ2-7

CDR3: CSVEGSADTQYF
DNA: TGCAGCGTTGAAGGTTCCGCAGATACGCAGTATTTT
length: 12
size: .
D: .
V: TRBV29-1
J: TRBJ2-3

CDR3: CASSFTTGGKYGYTF
DNA: TGTGCCAGCAGTTTTACCACAGGGGGGAAGTATGGCTACACCTTC
length: 15
size: once
D: TRBD1
V: TRBV28
J: TRBJ1-2

CDR3: CASSQERSGELFF
DNA: TGTGCCAGCAGCCAGGAGAGGAGCGGGGAGCTGTTTTTT
length: 13
size: .
D: .
V: TRBV3-1/TRBV3-2
J: TRBJ2-2

CDR3: CASSPGPGETQYF
DNA: TGTGCCAGCTCACCAGGTCCCGGAGAGACCCAGTACTTC
length: 13
size: .
D: .
V: TRBV18
J: TRBJ2-5

CDR3: CASSSRRTSGTDTQYF
DNA: TGTGCCAGCAGTTCCCGTCGGACTAGCGGCACAGATACGCAGTATTTT
length: 16
size: .
D: TRBD2
V: TRBV28
J: TRBJ2-3

CDR3: CASSLTDRKTNYGYTF
DNA: TGTGCCAGCAGCCTGACAGATAGGAAAACTAACTATGGCTACACCTTC
length: 16
size: .
D: .
V: TRBV3-1/TRBV3-2
J: TRBJ1-2

CDR3: CASSPGLAGARGSYNEQFF
DNA: TGTGCCAGCAGCCCGGGACTAGCGGGAGCCCGGGGCTCCTACAATGAGCAGTTCTTC
length: 19
size: .
D: TRBD2
V: TRBV11-2
J: TRBJ2-1

CDR3: CASRNPTGPYGYTF
DNA: TGTGCCAGCCGCAACCCGACAGGGCCCTATGGCTACACCTTC
length: 14
size: .
D: TRBD1
V: TRBV27
J: TRBJ1-2

CDR3: CASSRGQGASYEQYF
DNA: TGCGCCAGCAGCAGAGGACAGGGGGCGTCTTACGAGCAGTACTTC
length: 15
size: .
D: TRBD1
V: TRBV5-1
J: TRBJ2-7

CDR3: CASSTQGWGNQPQHF
DNA: TGTGCCAGTAGTACTCAGGGTTGGGGCAATCAGCCCCAGCATTTT
length: 15
size: few
D: .
V: TRBV19
J: TRBJ1-5

CDR3: CASSLPNERGFKNIQYF
DNA: TGCGCCAGCAGCTTGCCTAACGAGCGGGGATTCAAAAACATTCAGTACTTC
length: 17
size: .
D: TRBD2
V: TRBV5-1
J: TRBJ2-4

CDR3: CASMWGATNEKLFF
DNA: TGTGCCAGCATGTGGGGGGCAACTAATGAAAAACTGTTTTTT
length: 14
size: .
D: .
V: TRBV28
J: TRBJ1-4

CDR3: CASSPYSGSNYGYTF
DNA: TGTGCCAGCAGCCCGTACAGCGGTAGTAACTATGGCTACACCTTC
length: 15
size: .
D: .
V: TRBV5-5
J: TRBJ1-2

CDR3: CASSQERAGVGNTIYF
DNA: TGTGCCAGCAGCCAAGAACGGGCGGGCGTCGGAAACACCATATATTTT
length: 16
size: .
D: .
V: TRBV4-2
J: TRBJ1-3

CDR3: CASSKRQGNEQFF
DNA: TGCGCCAGCAGCAAGCGACAGGGGAATGAGCAGTTCTTC
length: 13
size: .
D: TRBD1
V: TRBV5-1
J: TRBJ2-1

CDR3: CASSLRLTGVNTGELFF
DNA: TGTGCCAGCAGCCTAAGGCTGACAGGGGTCAACACCGGGGAGCTGTTTTTT
length: 17
size: .
D: TRBD1
V: TRBV5-6
J: TRBJ2-2

CDR3: CSASGGIVSNQPQHF
DNA: TGCAGTGCTAGTGGGGGCATCGTTAGCAATCAGCCCCAGCATTTT
length: 15
size: .
D: .
V: TRBV20-1
J: TRBJ1-5

CDR3: CSVQPLVGDMNTEAFF
DNA: TGCAGCGTTCAGCCCTTGGTGGGTGACATGAACACTGAAGCTTTCTTT
length: 16
size: .
D: .
V: TRBV29-1
J: TRBJ1-1

CDR3: CASSPGLQSDTQYF
DNA: TGCGCCAGCAGCCCGGGACTTCAGTCAGATACGCAGTATTTT
length: 14
size: .
D: .
V: TRBV5-1
J: TRBJ2-3

CDR3: CAWRVGAGSSYEQYF
DNA: TGTGCCTGGAGAGTTGGGGCGGGGAGCTCCTACGAGCAGTACTTC
length: 15
size: .
D: .
V: TRBV30
J: TRBJ2-7

CDR3: CASSNTGHHHNEQFF
DNA: TGTGCCAGCAGTAACACCGGACACCACCACAATGAGCAGTTCTTC
length: 15
size: .
D: .
V: TRBV6-5
J: TRBJ2-1

CDR3: CASSHSAGGPSRELFF
DNA: TGTGCCAGCAGTCACTCAGCGGGGGGGCCCTCTAGGGAGCTGTTTTTT
length: 16
size: few
D: TRBD2
V: TRBV6-6
J: TRBJ2-2

CDR3: CASSVRPRVISNQPQHF
DNA: TGTGCCAGTAGTGTCCGACCCAGGGTTATTAGCAATCAGCCCCAGCATTTT
length: 17
size: .
D: .
V: TRBV19
J: TRBJ1-5

CDR3: CATSRGSMSSYEQYF
DNA: TGTGCCACCAGCAGAGGTTCAATGAGCTCCTACGAGCAGTACTTC
length: 15
size: .
D: .
V: TRBV15
J: TRBJ2-7

CDR3: CASSISGRAPGELFF
DNA: TGTGCCAGTAGTATTAGCGGGAGGGCCCCCGGGGAGCTGTTTTTT
length: 15
size: .
D: TRBD2
V: TRBV19
J: TRBJ2-2

CDR3: CASSLGRAGEQYF
DNA: TGTGCCAGCAGTTTGGGCCGGGCAGGGGAGCAGTACTTC
length: 13
size: .
D: .
V: TRBV27
J: TRBJ2-7

CDR3: CASSARTGGVYGYTF
DNA: TGTGCCAGCAGCGCAAGGACAGGGGGCGTCTATGGCTACACCTTC
length: 15
size: .
D: TRBD1
V: TRBV9
J: TRBJ1-2